The entry that follows covers one T cell receptor (beta chain) sequence. Antigen specificity is unknown. The germline V and J ends were trimmed by 6 bases and 2 bases, with 11 bases remaining between them. There are 13 residues in the CDR3. Germline V CDR1 and CDR2: MNHEY, SMNVEV (reference sequence). This record belongs to a study of OX40 agonist ivuxolimab in advanced cancers. Study overall: Given to patients was ivuxolimab, an agonistic anti-OX40 (CD134) antibody. Aged roughly 20 to 85 with a mean of about 60 years, they were roughly 83% male.

Samples were taken at baseline and on day 1 of cycles 4 and 7. The protocol was immunoSEQ multiplex PCR, while the TCRdb copy is restricted to in-frame clones and leaves out a portion. The sample holds 75,000 to 95,000 clones; approximately 80% are singletons and the top ten take 0.45% to 0.65%. Study findings and constraints: In a subset of nonresponders, normalized T-cell clonal expansion was also low.

The sequence was obtained from an adult with an advanced solid tumor such as melanoma, head and neck, liver or kidney cancer. Sequences were derived from CD4+ or CD8+ T cells sorted from blood, sampled in a trial of the OX40 agonist ivuxolimab. This chain connects TRBV27 to TRBJ2-7; tentative D call: TRBD1 (6 bases). In DNA, the CDR3 is TGTGCCAGCAGGTCGACAGGTACCTACGAGCAGTACTTC. This gives the protein CASRSTGTYEQYF.